This T cell receptor beta chain derives from a study of control samples from healthy donors and cancer patients. Trimming pared 4 bases from V and 2 bases from J, leaving 15 bases between. Germline V gives CDR1 LGHDT, CDR2 YNNKEL (reference sequence). The CDR3 has 15 amino acids. Some clones are missing from TCRdb's copy, which holds only in-frame ones; the method was immunoSEQ multiplex PCR. The sample has 110,000 to 150,000 clones, around 86% seen once. The J gene is TRBJ2-7, the V gene TRBV3-1 (or the pseudogene TRBV3-2); D might be TRBD2 (5 bases). Sequencing was done on a sample of blood. The clonotype was recovered from a man aged 25 to 40 in good health. Here the CDR3 reads CASSLLGRGTYEQYF. The DNA for the CDR3 is TGTGCCAGCAGCCTCCTCGGACGGGGAACCTACGAGCAGTACTTC.